The 12 T cell receptor beta chains in this list originate from one sample, sequenced in a study of blood T cell repertoires in COVID-19 (dated by TCRdb to about 2020). To prepare the library, the immunoSEQ multiplex PCR assay was applied. TCRdb provides this immuneACCESS table in a form limited to in-frame rearrangements. Some clones are lacking; in checked studies, under half of them reflect an unresolved V gene, and why the rest are absent is not known. Recorded for this sample are 150,000 to 200,000 clones; about 88% of them occurred a single time. 2.7% of the sample rests with the top ten. Sequencing was done on a sample of peripheral blood. These TCRs come from a man aged 40-50 years with active or convalescent COVID-19.

V and J are TRBV7-9 and TRBJ1-4; 7 nucleotides align to TRBD1. CDR1 is SEHNR and CDR2 is FQNEAQ in the germline V gene (reference sequence). The V and J ends lost 5 bases and 5 bases, in that order; junction bases with no gene match: 2. The CDR3 sequence is 13 residues long. The CDR3 here is CASSLGQNEKLFF. The CDR3 bases are TGTGCCAGCAGCCTGGGACAGAATGAAAAACTGTTTTTT.

This sequence joins TRBV18 and TRBJ1-3; TRBD1 matches 7 bases. J gave up 2 bases and V 5 bases, and 3 bases lay outside the gene matches. The CDR3 covers 14 residues. Germline V CDR1 and CDR2: KGHSH, LQKENI. The CDR3 DNA follows: TGTGCCAGCTCAATCACAGGGGCTGGAAACACCATATATTTT. Translating it yields CASSITGAGNTIYF.

In its sample, this clone was seen a few times. V is TRBV9 and J is TRBJ2-7, with D tentatively TRBD2 (5 bases). The germline CDR1 and CDR2 sequences are SGDLS and YYNGEE. Trimming stripped 0 bases from V and 6 bases from J, with 28 bases between. The CDR3 has 19 residues. CDR3 DNA sequence: TGTGCCAGCAGCGTAGTAATTCGAACACCCGCTGAGGAGGCCCCCGAGCAGTACTTC. Its protein is CASSVVIRTPAEEAPEQYF.

V and J are TRBV11-3 and TRBJ1-6; D remains unclear. V was clipped by 1 base and J by 11 bases, with 9 bases between them. CDR1 and CDR2 (germline): SGHNT, YENEEA. The CDR3 consists of 13 residues. CDR3 residues: CASSLGASAPLHF. The CDR3 DNA reads TGTGCCAGCAGCTTAGGGGCGTCGGCACCCCTCCACTTT. Drawing the rest from reference TRBV11-3 and TRBJ1-6, the complete variable domain is EAGVVQSPRYKIIEKKQPVAFWCNPISGHNTLYWYLQNLGQGPELLIRYENEEAVDDSQLPKDRFSAERLKGVDSTLKIQPAELGDSAVYLCASSLGASAPLHFGNGTRLTVT.

The V and J genes are TRBV5-1 and TRBJ1-1, with TRBD1 matching 8 bases. V lost 0 bases, J lost 1 base, and 2 bases stayed unmatched. CDR3 length equals 15 residues. Per the germline V gene, CDR1 is SGHRS and CDR2 is YFSETQ. CDR3: CASSLGDRKNTEAFF. CDR3 DNA: TGCGCCAGCAGCTTGGGGGACAGGAAGAACACTGAAGCTTTCTTT.

This clone was observed a handful of times. The V call is TRBV30, the J call TRBJ1-4; a weak D match, TRBD1 (6 bases). The CDR3 spans 12 residues. The germline gives CDR1 GTSNPN, CDR2 SVGIG (reference sequence). The germline V and J ends were trimmed by 4 bases and 6 bases, with 9 bases remaining between them. The CDR3 loop reads CAWNRVDEKLFF. The CDR3 coding sequence is TGTGCCTGGAACAGGGTAGATGAAAAACTGTTTTTT.

This chain joins TRBV6-5 and TRBJ1-6; D is perhaps TRBD1 (5 bases). Germline V gene sequence: CDR1 MNHEY, CDR2 SVGAGI. The CDR3 is made up of 11 amino acids. The V end lost 7 bases, the J end lost 8 bases, and 6 bases lay between the germline ends. In DNA, the CDR3 is TGTGCCAGCACGGGGGATTCACCCCTCCACTTT. It is translated as CASTGDSPLHF.

The chain combines TRBV18 with TRBJ2-1; the match to TRBD2 covers 11 bases. The CDR3 contains 15 residues. Trimming removed 4 bases from V and 3 bases from J; junction bases left unmatched: 2. Germline CDR1 and CDR2: KGHSH and LQKENI. CDR3 sequence reads: CASSQLAGDYNEQFF. As DNA, the CDR3 is TGTGCCAGCTCACAACTAGCGGGGGACTACAATGAGCAGTTCTTC.

J is TRBJ2-5 and V is TRBV14; 8 bases map to TRBD2. Germline values: CDR1 SGHDN, CDR2 FVKESK. J gave up 6 bases and V 4 bases, and 7 bases lay outside the gene matches. The length of the CDR3 is 14 residues. The CDR3, as DNA: TGTGCCAGCAGCCCTGGGGGCGGGAGGAAGACCCAGTACTTC. This sequence encodes CASSPGGGRKTQYF. Full variable domain (rest looked up from reference TRBV14 and TRBJ2-5): EAGVTQFPSHSVIEKGQTVTLRCDPISGHDNLYWYRRVMGKEIKFLLHFVKESKQDESGMPNNRFLAERTGGTYSTLKVQPAELEDSGVYFCASSPGGGRKTQYFGPGTRLLVL.

The chain is built from TRBV2 and TRBJ2-1, with D possibly matching TRBD1 (6 bases). Trimming stripped 9 bases from V and 1 base from J, with 13 bases between. CDR1 and CDR2 from the germline V gene are SNHLY and FYNNEI. This CDR3 is 14 amino acids long. The DNA for the CDR3 is TGTGCCAGGGGGGAAGGGGGATCCTACAATGAGCAGTTCTTC. Translated, it gives CARGEGGSYNEQFF.

The gene calls are TRBV19 and TRBJ1-5; 10 bases agree with TRBD1. The CDR3 is 14 amino acids. CDR1 LNHDA and CDR2 SQIVND come from the germline V gene (reference sequence). Trimming at V came to 7 bases and at J to 6 bases, leaving 6 bases not matched to a gene. The CDR3, as DNA: TGTGCCAGTAATAACGACAGGGGGCTTCAGCCCCAGCATTTT. Protein sequence: CASNNDRGLQPQHF.

The rearrangement uses TRBV11-3 and TRBJ2-1, with a weak D call TRBD1 (6 bases). The CDR3 has 15 amino acids. Germline CDR1 and CDR2: SGHNT and YENEEA. The germline V and J ends were trimmed by 4 bases and 8 bases, with 18 bases remaining between them. The CDR3, as DNA: TGTGCCAGCAGCTCCAGGGGCCTCGCATCGGATGAGCAGTTCTTC. This encodes CASSSRGLASDEQFF.